The entry below gives a single T cell receptor beta chain sequence along with its context. This entry comes from a study of glioma-infiltrating T cells after dendritic cell vaccination. Across the whole study: At biweekly intervals, patients got three intradermal dendritic cell vaccine injections.

TCRdb's copy holds only in-frame clones and misses some; the assay was immunoSEQ multiplex PCR. Of around 100,000 clones in the sample, roughly 80% were seen once. The CDR3 runs 15 residues. Germline V gives CDR1 SEHNR, CDR2 FQNEAQ (reference sequence). V dropped 7 bases and J dropped 3; count of bases not matched to a gene: 11. This clonotype originated in a human donor with glioblastoma. This chain connects TRBV7-9 to TRBJ1-2, with 7 bases fitting TRBD1. Sequencing was performed on blood, taken before dendritic cell vaccination. The CDR3 sequence is CASTRTGVGHYGYTF. CDR3 bases: TGTGCCAGCACCAGGACAGGAGTAGGACACTATGGCTACACCTTC. The entire variable domain, with the rest obtained from reference TRBV7-9 and TRBJ1-2, is as follows: DTGVSQNPRHKITKRGQNVTFRCDPISEHNRLYWYRQTLGQGPEFLTYFQNEAQLEKSRLLSDRFSAERPKGSFSTLEIQRTEQGDSAMYLCASTRTGVGHYGYTFGSGTRLTVV.